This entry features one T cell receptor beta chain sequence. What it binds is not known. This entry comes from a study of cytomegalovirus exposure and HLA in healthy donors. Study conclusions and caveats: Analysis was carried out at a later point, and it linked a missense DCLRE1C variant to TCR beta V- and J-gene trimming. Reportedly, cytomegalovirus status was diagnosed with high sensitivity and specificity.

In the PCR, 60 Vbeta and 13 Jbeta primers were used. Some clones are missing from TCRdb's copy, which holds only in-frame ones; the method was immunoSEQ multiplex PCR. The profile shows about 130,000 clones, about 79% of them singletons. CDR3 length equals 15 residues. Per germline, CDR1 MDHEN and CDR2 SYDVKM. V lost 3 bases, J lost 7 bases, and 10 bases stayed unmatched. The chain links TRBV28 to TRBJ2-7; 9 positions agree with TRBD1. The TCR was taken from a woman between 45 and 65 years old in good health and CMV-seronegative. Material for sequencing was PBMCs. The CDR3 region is CASSFRRDRVEEQYF. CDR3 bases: TGTGCCAGCAGTTTTCGCCGGGACAGGGTCGAAGAGCAGTACTTC.